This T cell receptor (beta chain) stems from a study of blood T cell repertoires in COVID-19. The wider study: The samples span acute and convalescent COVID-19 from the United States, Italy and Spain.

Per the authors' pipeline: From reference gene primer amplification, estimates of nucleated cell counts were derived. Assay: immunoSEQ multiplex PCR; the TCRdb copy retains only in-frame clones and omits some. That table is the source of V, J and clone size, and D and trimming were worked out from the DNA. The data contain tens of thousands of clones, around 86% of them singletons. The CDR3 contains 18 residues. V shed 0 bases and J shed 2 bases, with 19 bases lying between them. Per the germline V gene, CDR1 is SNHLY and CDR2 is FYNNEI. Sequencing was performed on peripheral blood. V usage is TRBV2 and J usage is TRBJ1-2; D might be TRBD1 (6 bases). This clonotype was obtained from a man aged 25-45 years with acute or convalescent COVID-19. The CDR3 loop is CASSEAIGQWDFNYGYTF. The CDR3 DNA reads TGTGCCAGCAGTGAAGCTATAGGACAGTGGGATTTCAACTATGGCTACACCTTC.